Following are 15 T cell receptor beta chains from one sample sequenced in a study of cytomegalovirus exposure and HLA in healthy donors. This PCR relied on a set of 60 Vbeta primers and 13 Jbeta primers. Clones were sequenced by immunoSEQ multiplex PCR, and TCRdb holds only the in-frame ones, with some missing. The sample gives some 85,000 clones, roughly three quarters of which show up once; over 1.1% is in the top ten. Source material: PBMCs. The receptors shown here come from a male donor in good health and CMV-seronegative.

V and J are TRBV12-5 and TRBJ2-3; D is perhaps TRBD1 (7 bases). CDR1 is LGHNT, CDR2 FRNRAP, per germline. The CDR3 sequence is 17 residues long. Between the trimmed V and J ends, which lost 2 bases and 0 bases, there was a span of 15 bases. The CDR3 coding sequence is TGTGCTAGTGGTTTGTCCACGACAGGGAGGAGCACAGATACGCAGTATTTT. This codes for CASGLSTTGRSTDTQYF. Based on the CDR3 plus reference TRBV12-5 and TRBJ2-3, the full variable domain is DARVTQTPRHKVTEMGQEVTMRCQPILGHNTVFWYRQTMMQGLELLAYFRNRAPLDDSGMPKDRFSAEMPDATLATLKIQPSEPRDSAVYFCASGLSTTGRSTDTQYFGPGTRLTVL.

This chain connects TRBV12-2 to TRBJ1-6. TRBV12-2 is recorded as a pseudogene. The CDR3 has 12 amino acids. DNA for the CDR3: TGTGCAAGTCGCTCAATACGGTCACCCCTCCACTTT. Its protein is CASRSIRSPLHF.

This clone came up once. The rearrangement uses TRBV9 and TRBJ2-3, with a tentative D call TRBD1 (5 bases). The V gene lost 4 bases and the J gene lost 6 bases, with 15 bases spanning the gap. Germline-derived CDR1 and CDR2 are SGDLS and YYNGEE. The CDR3 contains 14 residues. Here the CDR3 reads CASSPRTDSDTQYF. In DNA form, the CDR3 reads TGTGCCAGCAGCCCACGTACTGACAGCGATACGCAGTATTTT.

The chain links TRBV7-9 to TRBJ2-5; 10 bases map to TRBD1. The CDR3 consists of 16 residues. CDR1 is SEHNR and CDR2 is FQNEAQ in the germline V gene (reference sequence). J was trimmed by 2 bases and V by 5 bases; bases with no gene match: 8. The CDR3 bases are TGTGCCAGCAGCCCCGGACAGGGGGTGAGTCAAGAGACCCAGTACTTC. This sequence encodes CASSPGQGVSQETQYF. Variable domain in full (rest from reference TRBV7-9 and TRBJ2-5): DTGVSQNPRHKITKRGQNVTFRCDPISEHNRLYWYRQTLGQGPEFLTYFQNEAQLEKSRLLSDRFSAERPKGSFSTLEIQRTEQGDSAMYLCASSPGQGVSQETQYFGPGTRLLVL.

The gene calls are TRBV7-9 and TRBJ1-5; D is unclear. V lost 6 bases, J lost 1 base, and 10 bases lay in between. In germline, CDR1 is SEHNR, CDR2 FQNEAQ (reference sequence). The CDR3 sequence is 14 residues long. CDR3 residues: CASSGGFSNQPQHF. The CDR3 DNA reads as TGTGCCAGCAGTGGAGGTTTCAGCAATCAGCCCCAGCATTTT.

CDR3 protein: CASSFDGDRVYSPLHF. CDR3 coding DNA: TGTGCCAGCAGTTTTGACGGGGATAGAGTTTATTCACCCCTCCACTTT. The gene calls are TRBV27 and TRBJ1-6, with D hard to call. Germline CDR1 reads MNHEY; CDR2 reads SMNVEV (reference sequence). The CDR3 extends over 16 amino acids. Trimming stripped 3 bases from V and 8 bases from J, with 17 bases between.

V gene TRBV28 combines with J gene TRBJ1-4; D gene unclear. From germline, CDR1 is MDHEN and CDR2 SYDVKM. V was shortened by 1 base and J by 1 base, with 16 bases between the two germline ends. The CDR3 is made up of 18 amino acids. The CDR3 DNA is TGTGCCAGCAGTTTATCCCTCATTTCGACAAGAACTAATGAAAAACTGTTTTTT. It translates to CASSLSLISTRTNEKLFF.

The rearrangement joins TRBV5-5 to TRBJ2-6, with D hard to call. The CDR3 spans 16 residues. V was trimmed by 0 bases and J by 0 bases, leaving 7 bases between them. The germline V gene has CDR1 SGHKS and CDR2 YYEKEE (reference sequence). The DNA of the CDR3 is TGTGCCAGCAGCTTGGGACACAACTCTGGGGCCAACGTCCTGACTTTC. Protein: CASSLGHNSGANVLTF.

The chain is built from TRBV11-2 and TRBJ2-3, with a tentative D call TRBD2 (6 bases). Per the germline V gene, CDR1 is SGHAT and CDR2 is FQNNGV. There are 16 residues in the CDR3. Trimming removed 1 base from V and 1 base from J, with 12 bases in between. The chain's CDR3 is CASSLGFKRGTDTQYF. Written as DNA, the CDR3 is TGTGCCAGCAGCTTAGGATTCAAGCGGGGCACAGATACGCAGTATTTT.

The V call is TRBV5-4, the J call TRBJ2-7; 8 positions match TRBD1. The CDR3 consists of 16 residues. CDR1 SGHNT and CDR2 YYREEE come from the germline V gene (reference sequence). V was pared by 1 base and J by 1 base, with 7 bases of the junction left unmatched. The CDR3 bases are TGTGCCAGCAGCTTGATCGGTAACAGGGGGTCCTACGAGCAGTACTTC. Translation: CASSLIGNRGSYEQYF.

V gene TRBV7-2 combines with J gene TRBJ1-5; TRBD1 is a possible D gene (6 bases). Looked up from germline, CDR1 is SGHTA and CDR2 is FQGNSA. CDR3 length: 15 amino acids. V dropped 0 bases and J dropped 6 bases, with 12 bases sitting between them. CDR3 amino acids: CASSLAGGRAQPQHF. The DNA of the CDR3 is TGTGCCAGCAGCTTAGCTGGGGGCCGGGCTCAGCCCCAGCATTTT.

This clone occurred a few times. The rearrangement uses TRBV19 and TRBJ2-5; D is perhaps TRBD2 (7 bases). The V and J ends lost 8 bases and 5 bases respectively, with 15 bases between them. This CDR3 region has 13 residues. CDR1 LNHDA and CDR2 SQIVND come from the germline V gene (reference sequence). The DNA for the CDR3 is TGTGCCAGTGGGAGGGGGTCGAGGGAGACCCAGTACTTC. As protein: CASGRGSRETQYF.

The DNA for the CDR3 is TGTGCCAGCAGCAGACGCCAGGGTCAGCCCCAGCATTTT. Protein product: CASSRRQGQPQHF. The chain combines TRBV27 with TRBJ1-5; D is possibly TRBD1 (5 bases). Germline loops: CDR1 MNHEY, CDR2 SMNVEV (reference sequence). The CDR3 runs to 13 residues. The ends were cut back, 6 bases at V and 6 bases at J, with 12 bases in the middle.

DNA of the CDR3: TGCGCCAGCAGTGAGGGAGGGGTGGCAGATACGCAGTATTTT. The encoded protein is CASSEGGVADTQYF. This chain links TRBV10-1 with TRBJ2-3, with a tentative D call TRBD2 (6 bases). Germline V lookup: CDR1 WNHNN, CDR2 SYGVQD (reference sequence). The V gene lost 2 bases and the J gene lost 4 bases, with 10 bases spanning the gap. This CDR3 comprises 14 residues.

This sequence joins TRBV27 and TRBJ1-6; 8 bases agree with TRBD1. The CDR3 loop spans 15 amino acids. Germline values: CDR1 MNHEY, CDR2 SMNVEV (reference sequence). The V gene end was trimmed by 3 bases and the J gene end by 7 bases; junction bases not matched to a gene: 5. CDR3 bases: TGTGCCAGCAGTTTTGGTACAGGGGGGAATTCACCCCTCCACTTT. It encodes CASSFGTGGNSPLHF.